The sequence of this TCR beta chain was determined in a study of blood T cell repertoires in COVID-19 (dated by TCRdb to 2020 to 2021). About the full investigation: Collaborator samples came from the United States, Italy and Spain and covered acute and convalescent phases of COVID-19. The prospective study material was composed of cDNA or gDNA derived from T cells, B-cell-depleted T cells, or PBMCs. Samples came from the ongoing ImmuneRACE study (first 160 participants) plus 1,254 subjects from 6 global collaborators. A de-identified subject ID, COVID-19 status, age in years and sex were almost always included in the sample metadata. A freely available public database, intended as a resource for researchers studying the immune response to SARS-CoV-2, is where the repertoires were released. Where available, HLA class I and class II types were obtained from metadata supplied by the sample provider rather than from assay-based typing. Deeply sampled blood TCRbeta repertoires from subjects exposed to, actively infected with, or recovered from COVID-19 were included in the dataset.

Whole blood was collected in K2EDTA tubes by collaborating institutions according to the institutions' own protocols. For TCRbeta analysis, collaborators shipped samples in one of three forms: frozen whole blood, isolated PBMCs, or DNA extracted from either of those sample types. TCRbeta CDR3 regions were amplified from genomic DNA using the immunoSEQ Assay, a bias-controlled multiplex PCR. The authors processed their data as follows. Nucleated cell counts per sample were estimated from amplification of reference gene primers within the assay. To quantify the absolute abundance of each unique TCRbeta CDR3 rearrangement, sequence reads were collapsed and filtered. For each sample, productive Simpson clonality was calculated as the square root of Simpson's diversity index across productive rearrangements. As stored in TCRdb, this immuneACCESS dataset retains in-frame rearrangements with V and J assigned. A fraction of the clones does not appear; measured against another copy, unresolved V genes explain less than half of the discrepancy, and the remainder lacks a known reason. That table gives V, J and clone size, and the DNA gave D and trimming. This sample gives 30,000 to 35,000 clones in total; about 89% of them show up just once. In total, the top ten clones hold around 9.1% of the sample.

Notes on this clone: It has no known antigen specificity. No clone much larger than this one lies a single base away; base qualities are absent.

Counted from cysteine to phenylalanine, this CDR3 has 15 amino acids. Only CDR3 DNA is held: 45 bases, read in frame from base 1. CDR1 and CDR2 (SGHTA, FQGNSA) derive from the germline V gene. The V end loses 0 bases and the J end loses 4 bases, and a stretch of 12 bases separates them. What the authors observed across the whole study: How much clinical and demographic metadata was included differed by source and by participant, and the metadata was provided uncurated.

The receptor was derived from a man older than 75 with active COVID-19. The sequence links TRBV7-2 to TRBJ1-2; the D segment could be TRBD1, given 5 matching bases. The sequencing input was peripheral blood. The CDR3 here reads CASSLARRGPYGYTF. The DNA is TGTGCCAGCAGCTTAGCGAGGAGGGGTCCCTATGGCTACACCTTC.